This T cell receptor (beta chain) was identified in a study of cytomegalovirus exposure and HLA in healthy donors. Study conclusions and caveats: Three chains tied to CMV proved CMV antigen-specific in vitro. Most TCR sequences proved rare, with some public TCRs found in many donors.

The donors comprised healthy bone marrow donors. About this clone itself: Its cognate antigen is unknown. The sample holds other DNA sequences that translate to the same CDR3.

PCR involved 60 Vbeta and 13 Jbeta primers. Here immunoSEQ multiplex PCR was the method, and the copy in TCRdb shows in-frame clones only, minus some. The sample lists 120,000 or so clones; over 65% were seen once. The junction had 3 bases not matched to a gene; V was cut back by 6 bases and J by 4 bases. The CDR3 loop spans 14 amino acids. CDR1 and CDR2 (germline): MNHNY, SVGAGI (reference sequence). The sequencing sample was made of PBMCs. This clonotype originated in a man aged 18 to 29 in good health and CMV-seropositive. The V gene is TRBV6-6, the J gene TRBJ2-3; 11 nucleotides line up with TRBD2. The DNA of the CDR3 is TGTGCCAGCAGCTATAGCGGGGGGGCAGATACGCAGTATTTT. It codes for CASSYSGGADTQYF.